A single sample is the source of the 4 T cell receptor beta chains below, sequenced in a study of blood T cell repertoires in COVID-19. Produced via immunoSEQ multiplex PCR; TCRdb's table is partial and in-frame only. The repertoire holds around 150,000 clones, with roughly 89% as singletons. The sequenced sample consisted of peripheral blood. The source of these receptors is a young man with COVID-19, enrolled during active disease.

The chain combines TRBV28 with TRBJ2-3; the match to TRBD2 covers 12 bases. This CDR3 contains 17 residues. Losses at the gene ends were 5 bases for V and 3 bases for J; bases not matched to a gene: 9. Germline-derived CDR1 and CDR2 are MDHEN and SYDVKM. This CDR3 reads CASSNLGLAGSTDTQYF. The CDR3 DNA is TGTGCCAGCAGTAACCTCGGACTAGCGGGAAGTACAGATACGCAGTATTTT.

This clone appeared once. The chain uses TRBV12-3 or TRBV12-4 and TRBJ2-3; possibly TRBD2 for D (6 bases). V was pared by 2 bases and J by 5 bases, with 8 bases between. The length of the CDR3 is 13 residues. CDR3 in amino acids: CASSLSEGDTQYF. The CDR3 region has the DNA TGTGCCAGCAGTTTATCGGAGGGAGATACGCAGTATTTT.

The chain has TRBV29-1 and TRBJ2-7; D not certain. CDR1 and CDR2 from the germline V gene are SQVTM and ANQGSEA. Trimming took off 3 bases at V and 0 bases at J, with 9 bases between the two ends. The CDR3 sequence is 13 residues long. The CDR3 bases are TGCAGCGTTGAGCTAGGTCCCTCCTACGAGCAGTACTTC. This translates into CSVELGPSYEQYF.

The chain is built from TRBV7-3 and TRBJ2-6; possibly TRBD1 for D (6 bases). V was cut by 7 bases and J by 0 bases, with 13 bases left in between. This CDR3 has 16 amino acids. Germline CDR1 SGHTA, CDR2 FQGTGA. The DNA of the CDR3 is TGTGCCAGCACCGAGGACAGCGTCTCTGGGGCCAACGTCCTGACTTTC. Protein product: CASTEDSVSGANVLTF.